This TCR beta chain is drawn from a study of control samples from healthy donors and cancer patients. The method was immunoSEQ multiplex PCR; TCRdb's version includes in-frame clones alone and lacks a portion of them. The sample records about 120,000 clones, around 90% being singletons. The CDR3 has 12 amino acids. CDR1 is MNHEY, CDR2 SVGAGI, per germline. V lost 5 bases, J lost 2 bases, and 6 bases lay in between. The source material was blood. The chain is built from TRBV6-5 and TRBJ2-5, with a possible D match to TRBD1 (5 bases). The clonotype comes from a woman in her 70s in good health. The CDR3 DNA is TGTGCCAGCAGTCAGGGACAAGAGACCCAGTACTTC. Amino acid sequence: CASSQGQETQYF.